This is a list of T cell receptor beta chains from one sample in a study of PD-L1 blockade in urothelial cancer. The protocol was immunoSEQ multiplex PCR, while the TCRdb copy is restricted to in-frame clones and leaves out a portion. In the table there are around 100,000 clones, approximately 89% of which are singletons. This specimen consisted of PBMCs, obtained around atezolizumab (anti-PD-L1) treatment. The receptors derive from a man in his sixties with urothelial cancer. Each CDR3 is given with its conserved first and last residue. The D gene is left open where the match is weak. Size values are once, few and many counts, or a class for expanded clones, and some rows have none.

j_gene: TRBJ1-1
abundance: -
v_gene: TRBV19
d_gene: TRBD1
CDR3aa: CASSIGDSMGTEAFF
CDR3nt: TGTGCCAGTAGTATCGGGGACAGCATGGGCACTGAAGCTTTCTTT

j_gene: TRBJ2-1
abundance: -
v_gene: TRBV6-5
d_gene: TRBD2
CDR3aa: CASRGLAVGRQFF
CDR3nt: TGTGCCAGCAGAGGGCTAGCGGTCGGTAGGCAGTTCTTC

j_gene: TRBJ1-2
abundance: -
v_gene: TRBV30
d_gene: TRBD1
CDR3aa: CAWTQTGGLFYGYTF
CDR3nt: TGTGCCTGGACGCAGACAGGGGGACTTTTCTATGGCTACACCTTC

j_gene: TRBJ1-5
abundance: -
v_gene: TRBV19
d_gene: -
CDR3aa: CASSITTQPQHF
CDR3nt: TGTGCCAGTAGTATTACAACGCAGCCCCAGCATTTT

j_gene: TRBJ2-3
abundance: -
v_gene: TRBV7-9
d_gene: -
CDR3aa: CASSLSGRGKYF
CDR3nt: TGTGCCAGCAGCTTATCAGGACGGGGAAAGTATTTT

j_gene: TRBJ1-1
abundance: -
v_gene: TRBV2
d_gene: -
CDR3aa: CAARGFDTEAFF
CDR3nt: TGTGCCGCCCGAGGCTTTGACACTGAAGCTTTCTTT

j_gene: TRBJ2-7
abundance: few
v_gene: TRBV5-1
d_gene: -
CDR3aa: CASSSQGTGDEQYF
CDR3nt: TGCGCCAGCAGCTCCCAGGGAACGGGCGACGAGCAGTACTTC

j_gene: TRBJ2-7
abundance: -
v_gene: TRBV4-3
d_gene: -
CDR3aa: CASSLQTDYEQYF
CDR3nt: TGCGCCAGCAGCCTCCAGACAGACTACGAGCAGTACTTC

j_gene: TRBJ2-3
abundance: -
v_gene: TRBV5-4
d_gene: TRBD2
CDR3aa: CASSLVGRVRTDTQYF
CDR3nt: TGTGCCAGCAGCTTGGTAGGGAGGGTCCGCACAGATACGCAGTATTTT

j_gene: TRBJ1-2
abundance: -
v_gene: TRBV29-1
d_gene: -
CDR3aa: CSVVVVGYGYTF
CDR3nt: TGCAGCGTTGTAGTGGTCGGCTATGGCTACACCTTC

j_gene: TRBJ1-1
abundance: -
v_gene: TRBV7-3
d_gene: -
CDR3aa: CASSLWGQGNTEAFF
CDR3nt: TGTGCCAGCAGCTTATGGGGTCAGGGGAACACTGAAGCTTTCTTT

j_gene: TRBJ2-6
abundance: -
v_gene: TRBV9
d_gene: -
CDR3aa: CASSGANPGANVLTF
CDR3nt: TGTGCCAGCAGCGGCGCCAACCCCGGGGCCAACGTCCTGACTTTC

j_gene: TRBJ2-2
abundance: -
v_gene: TRBV7-6
d_gene: -
CDR3aa: CASSLVSRGSNTGELFF
CDR3nt: TGTGCCAGCAGCTTAGTCTCCCGGGGGTCGAACACCGGGGAGCTGTTTTTT

j_gene: TRBJ1-2
abundance: -
v_gene: TRBV18
d_gene: -
CDR3aa: CASSPDGIDGGGYTF
CDR3nt: TGTGCCAGCTCACCGGACGGTATTGACGGGGGGGGCTACACCTTC

j_gene: TRBJ2-5
abundance: -
v_gene: TRBV4-1
d_gene: -
CDR3aa: CASSHHGGKGGETQYF
CDR3nt: TGCGCCAGCAGCCATCATGGGGGGAAAGGCGGAGAGACCCAGTACTTC

j_gene: TRBJ2-7
abundance: -
v_gene: TRBV28
d_gene: TRBD1
CDR3aa: CASSSGQEYEQYF
CDR3nt: TGTGCCAGCAGCTCGGGACAGGAGTACGAGCAGTACTTC

j_gene: TRBJ2-2
abundance: -
v_gene: TRBV10-2
d_gene: TRBD1
CDR3aa: CASSDGDRGLGNTGELFF
CDR3nt: TGCGCCAGCAGTGACGGGGACAGGGGGCTGGGAAACACCGGGGAGCTGTTTTTT

j_gene: TRBJ2-3
abundance: -
v_gene: TRBV7-2
d_gene: TRBD2
CDR3aa: CASRRRLAGGGDTQYF
CDR3nt: TGTGCCAGCAGACGAAGACTAGCGGGGGGGGGAGATACGCAGTATTTT

j_gene: TRBJ1-1
abundance: -
v_gene: TRBV29-1
d_gene: TRBD1
CDR3aa: CSVAMGQGRTEAFF
CDR3nt: TGCAGCGTTGCGATGGGACAGGGAAGGACTGAAGCTTTCTTT

j_gene: TRBJ1-6
abundance: -
v_gene: TRBV5-4
d_gene: -
CDR3aa: CASSLGGGASYNSPLHF
CDR3nt: TGTGCCAGCAGCTTGGGGGGAGGAGCCTCCTATAATTCACCCCTCCACTTT

j_gene: TRBJ2-7
abundance: -
v_gene: TRBV6-5
d_gene: -
CDR3aa: CASSYGKGEQYF
CDR3nt: TGTGCCAGCAGTTACGGAAAGGGGGAGCAGTACTTC

j_gene: TRBJ1-3
abundance: -
v_gene: TRBV2
d_gene: -
CDR3aa: CAREGGSGNTIYF
CDR3nt: TGTGCCAGAGAAGGGGGCTCTGGAAACACCATATATTTT

j_gene: TRBJ2-5
abundance: -
v_gene: TRBV5-4
d_gene: TRBD2
CDR3aa: CASSSAGGPRETQYF
CDR3nt: TGTGCCAGCAGCTCAGCGGGGGGGCCTCGCGAGACCCAGTACTTC

j_gene: TRBJ2-7
abundance: -
v_gene: TRBV10-2
d_gene: TRBD1
CDR3aa: CASRDLDRASYEQYF
CDR3nt: TGCGCCAGCAGAGATTTGGACAGGGCGTCCTACGAGCAGTACTTC

j_gene: TRBJ2-2
abundance: -
v_gene: TRBV19
d_gene: TRBD1
CDR3aa: CASTPTGTNTGELFF
CDR3nt: TGTGCCAGTACCCCGACAGGGACGAACACCGGGGAGCTGTTTTTT

j_gene: TRBJ2-5
abundance: -
v_gene: TRBV20-1
d_gene: -
CDR3aa: CSASGLATQYF
CDR3nt: TGCAGTGCTAGCGGGTTGGCGACCCAGTACTTC

j_gene: TRBJ2-7
abundance: -
v_gene: TRBV7-2
d_gene: TRBD2
CDR3aa: CASSPRLADRSYEQYF
CDR3nt: TGTGCCAGCAGCCCAAGGCTAGCGGACCGCTCCTACGAGCAGTACTTC

j_gene: TRBJ2-4
abundance: -
v_gene: TRBV5-1
d_gene: TRBD2
CDR3aa: CASREMGSGGNIQYF
CDR3nt: TGCGCCAGCAGAGAAATGGGAAGCGGGGGCAACATTCAGTACTTC

j_gene: TRBJ2-3
abundance: -
v_gene: TRBV5-6
d_gene: TRBD2
CDR3aa: CASSAGLAGGPDTQYF
CDR3nt: TGTGCCAGCAGCGCCGGACTAGCGGGGGGGCCAGATACGCAGTATTTT

j_gene: TRBJ2-5
abundance: -
v_gene: TRBV4-2
d_gene: TRBD2
CDR3aa: CASSQDQASGARETQYF
CDR3nt: TGTGCCAGCAGCCAAGATCAGGCCAGCGGGGCCCGAGAGACCCAGTACTTC

j_gene: TRBJ1-4
abundance: -
v_gene: TRBV9
d_gene: TRBD1
CDR3aa: CASSAGTGLNEKLFF
CDR3nt: TGTGCCAGCAGCGCCGGGACAGGGTTAAATGAAAAACTGTTTTTT

j_gene: TRBJ2-7
abundance: -
v_gene: TRBV28
d_gene: TRBD1
CDR3aa: CASSSLPGQGFVYEQYF
CDR3nt: TGTGCCAGCAGTTCCCTCCCGGGACAGGGTTTCGTCTACGAGCAGTACTTC

j_gene: TRBJ1-1
abundance: -
v_gene: TRBV4-1
d_gene: -
CDR3aa: CASSQQLVSTGSTEAFF
CDR3nt: TGCGCCAGCAGCCAACAGCTAGTCTCTACGGGATCCACTGAAGCTTTCTTT

j_gene: TRBJ1-5
abundance: once
v_gene: TRBV11-1
d_gene: -
CDR3aa: CASSLRRGQPQHF
CDR3nt: TGTGCCAGCAGCTTAAGGAGGGGCCAGCCCCAGCATTTT

j_gene: TRBJ2-5
abundance: -
v_gene: TRBV27
d_gene: TRBD2
CDR3aa: CASTPRGTSGTKQETQYF
CDR3nt: TGTGCCAGCACCCCCCGAGGGACTAGCGGGACAAAGCAAGAGACCCAGTACTTC

j_gene: TRBJ2-2
abundance: -
v_gene: TRBV7-3
d_gene: TRBD2
CDR3aa: CASSSPTSGLRGTGELFF
CDR3nt: TGTGCCAGCAGCTCCCCGACTAGCGGCCTAAGGGGAACCGGGGAGCTGTTTTTT

j_gene: TRBJ2-1
abundance: -
v_gene: TRBV5-1
d_gene: TRBD2
CDR3aa: CASSRSAGGPRRNEQFF
CDR3nt: TGCGCCAGCAGCCGCTCGGCGGGAGGGCCTAGGCGTAATGAGCAGTTCTTC

j_gene: TRBJ1-5
abundance: -
v_gene: TRBV30
d_gene: -
CDR3aa: CAWSAGGTGNQPQHF
CDR3nt: TGTGCCTGGAGTGCGGGGGGTACGGGCAATCAGCCCCAGCATTTT

j_gene: TRBJ1-5
abundance: once
v_gene: TRBV6-4
d_gene: -
CDR3aa: CASSVLRGAPLGNQPQHF
CDR3nt: TGTGCCAGCAGTGTTCTTCGCGGGGCGCCTCTGGGCAATCAGCCCCAGCATTTT

j_gene: TRBJ1-4
abundance: -
v_gene: TRBV4-3
d_gene: TRBD1
CDR3aa: CASSQDTGGLSEKLFF
CDR3nt: TGCGCCAGCAGCCAAGATACAGGGGGCTTGAGCGAAAAACTGTTTTTT

j_gene: TRBJ2-3
abundance: -
v_gene: TRBV5-1
d_gene: TRBD1
CDR3aa: CASSPGQGTDTQYF
CDR3nt: TGCGCCAGCAGCCCAGGACAGGGAACAGATACGCAGTATTTT

j_gene: TRBJ2-7
abundance: -
v_gene: TRBV30
d_gene: -
CDR3aa: CAWSGSAYEQYF
CDR3nt: TGTGCCTGGAGTGGCTCAGCCTACGAGCAGTACTTC

j_gene: TRBJ1-5
abundance: -
v_gene: TRBV7-2
d_gene: -
CDR3aa: CASSLGQNQPQHF
CDR3nt: TGTGCCAGCAGCTTGGGCCAAAATCAGCCCCAGCATTTT

j_gene: TRBJ2-7
abundance: -
v_gene: TRBV7-8
d_gene: TRBD1
CDR3aa: CASSLRQGPTYEQYF
CDR3nt: TGTGCCAGCAGCTTAAGACAGGGGCCAACCTACGAGCAGTACTTC

j_gene: TRBJ2-7
abundance: -
v_gene: TRBV6-6
d_gene: -
CDR3aa: CASRPLKDSYEQYF
CDR3nt: TGTGCCAGCAGACCCCTGAAGGACTCTTACGAGCAGTACTTC

j_gene: TRBJ1-2
abundance: -
v_gene: TRBV7-9
d_gene: TRBD1
CDR3aa: CASSTTGEVGYTF
CDR3nt: TGTGCCAGCAGCACCACAGGGGAGGTTGGCTACACCTTC

j_gene: TRBJ1-2
abundance: few
v_gene: TRBV28
d_gene: TRBD1
CDR3aa: CASSRQGIEYGYTF
CDR3nt: TGTGCCAGCAGCCGACAGGGGATAGAATATGGCTACACCTTC

j_gene: TRBJ1-2
abundance: -
v_gene: TRBV5-8
d_gene: -
CDR3aa: CASSLWRDYGYTF
CDR3nt: TGTGCCAGCAGCCTGTGGAGAGACTATGGCTACACCTTC

j_gene: TRBJ2-1
abundance: once
v_gene: TRBV5-1
d_gene: TRBD2
CDR3aa: CASSPLAGDLNEQFF
CDR3nt: TGCGCCAGCAGCCCGCTAGCGGGAGACCTTAATGAGCAGTTCTTC

j_gene: TRBJ2-3
abundance: -
v_gene: TRBV2
d_gene: TRBD1
CDR3aa: CAGGQGITDTQYF
CDR3nt: TGTGCCGGGGGACAGGGTATCACAGATACGCAGTATTTT

j_gene: TRBJ2-3
abundance: -
v_gene: TRBV7-2
d_gene: -
CDR3aa: CASSLVVAEDTQYF
CDR3nt: TGTGCCAGCAGCTTAGTGGTAGCCGAAGATACGCAGTATTTT

j_gene: TRBJ2-5
abundance: once
v_gene: TRBV20-1
d_gene: -
CDR3aa: CSAREFSSQYF
CDR3nt: TGCAGTGCTAGAGAGTTTAGCAGCCAGTACTTC

j_gene: TRBJ1-2
abundance: -
v_gene: TRBV19
d_gene: TRBD1
CDR3aa: CASRQTGGTAGYTF
CDR3nt: TGTGCCAGTAGACAGACAGGGGGAACGGCTGGCTACACCTTC

j_gene: TRBJ2-7
abundance: -
v_gene: TRBV5-6
d_gene: -
CDR3aa: CASSLPDARREQYF
CDR3nt: TGTGCCAGCAGCTTGCCCGACGCCCGGCGGGAGCAGTACTTC

j_gene: TRBJ2-2
abundance: -
v_gene: TRBV6-7
d_gene: -
CDR3aa: CASCYRGTGELFF
CDR3nt: TGTGCCAGCTGCTACCGGGGGACCGGGGAGCTGTTTTTT

j_gene: TRBJ1-1
abundance: -
v_gene: TRBV2
d_gene: TRBD1
CDR3aa: CASSEARQGVRTEAFF
CDR3nt: TGTGCCAGCAGTGAAGCGCGCCAGGGGGTGCGGACTGAAGCTTTCTTT

j_gene: TRBJ1-1
abundance: -
v_gene: TRBV4-3
d_gene: TRBD1
CDR3aa: CASSLLRDSNTEAFF
CDR3nt: TGCGCCAGCAGCCTATTAAGGGACAGCAACACTGAAGCTTTCTTT